Presented here are 18 T cell receptor beta chains from one specimen sequenced in a study of shared clonotypes between healthy human individuals. The data were produced by immunoSEQ multiplex PCR, yet TCRdb's version contains in-frame clones alone and is incomplete. The table records some 2,400,000 clones, approximately 95% of them present only once. Sequencing used naive CD4+ T cells sorted from blood. Subset: CD45RA+ positively selected. These receptors were taken from a man aged 18 to 35 in good health.

This rearrangement joins TRBV18 to TRBJ1-2; 9 bases are a match to TRBD1. The germline V gene has CDR1 KGHSH and CDR2 LQKENI. This CDR3 comprises 13 residues. V trimming: 8 bases; J trimming: 2 bases; junction bases outside the gene matches: 3. Here the CDR3 reads CASGGQGNYGYTF. CDR3 nucleotide sequence: TGTGCCAGCGGAGGACAGGGGAACTATGGCTACACCTTC. The complete variable domain, with remaining parts taken from reference TRBV18 and TRBJ1-2, reads NAGVMQNPRHLVRRRGQEARLRCSPMKGHSHVYWYRQLPEEGLKFMVYLQKENIIDESGMPKERFSAEFPKEGPSILRIQQVVRGDSAAYFCASGGQGNYGYTFGSGTRLTVV.

The chain has TRBV5-1 and TRBJ2-1, with D possibly being TRBD2 (5 bases). The V and J ends lost 8 bases and 1 base respectively, with 19 bases between them. Germline CDR1 SGHRS, CDR2 YFSETQ. The CDR3 runs to 16 residues. The CDR3 spells CASRRLEVGSYNEQFF. The CDR3, as DNA: TGCGCCAGTAGGCGGCTGGAGGTTGGGTCCTACAATGAGCAGTTCTTC.

The chain combines TRBV19 with TRBJ1-2; TRBD1 is a possible D gene (5 bases). The CDR3 is 13 residues long. V lost 4 bases and J lost 7, with 13 bases in between. Germline V lookup: CDR1 LNHDA, CDR2 SQIVND (reference sequence). The CDR3 spells CASSTDMLGGYTF. For the CDR3, the DNA is TGTGCCAGTAGTACGGACATGCTTGGTGGCTACACCTTC.

The chain links TRBV6-1 to TRBJ1-4; D is ambiguous. V shed 2 bases and J shed 11 bases, with 15 bases lying between them. CDR3 length: 14 residues. CDR1 is MNHNS, CDR2 SASEGT, per germline. In DNA, the CDR3 is TGTGCCAGCAGTGAATTTGTTCCGGGAGGGAAACTGTTTTTT. Amino acid sequence: CASSEFVPGGKLFF.

This clone has only one observation. The chain is built from TRBV2 and TRBJ1-3; TRBD1 is a possible D gene (5 bases). Looked up from germline, CDR1 is SNHLY and CDR2 is FYNNEI. The CDR3 loop spans 14 amino acids. Trimming shortened V by 7 bases and J by 0 bases, and 10 bases separated the two germline ends. CDR3 sequence: CASTGGTSGNTIYF. The CDR3 DNA is TGTGCCAGCACCGGTGGGACCTCTGGAAACACCATATATTTT.

The CDR3 nucleotides are TGTGCCAGCAGTCATTCGACAGGGCAAGCTTTCTTT. Encoded protein: CASSHSTGQAFF. The rearrangement links TRBV6-5 to TRBJ1-1, with 7 bases lining up with TRBD1. Unmatched junction bases numbered 6, after V lost 5 bases and J lost 9 bases. The CDR3 is made up of 12 amino acids. The germline V gene encodes CDR1 MNHEY and CDR2 SVGAGI.

The genes are TRBV30 and TRBJ2-1; no clear D gene. Deletions cut 3 bases from V and 0 bases from J, with 6 bases between. The germline V gene has CDR1 GTSNPN and CDR2 SVGIG (reference sequence). The CDR3 totals 13 residues. CDR3: CAWRPNSYNEQFF. CDR3 nucleotides: TGTGCCTGGAGGCCCAACTCCTACAATGAGCAGTTCTTC.

The CDR3, as DNA: TGTGCCAGTAGTTCGACAGGGGGCATTAGCAATCAGCCCCAGCATTTT. Translating gives CASSSTGGISNQPQHF. The V gene is TRBV19, the J gene TRBJ1-5; 10 bases are a match to TRBD1. CDR1 is LNHDA and CDR2 is SQIVND in the germline V gene (reference sequence). V trimming: 5 bases; J trimming: 0 bases; junction bases outside the gene matches: 4. The CDR3 loop spans 16 amino acids.

A remark on this clone: A much larger clone differs by one base, so this may be a read error. The sample carries other DNA sequences with the same CDR3. This chain connects TRBV11-3 to TRBJ2-5; D is unresolved. The germline CDR1 and CDR2 sequences are SGHNT and YENEEA. V lost 1 base and J 5 bases, leaving 2 bases between the germline ends. There are 11 residues in the CDR3. CDR3 region: CASSLGETQYF. In DNA form, the CDR3 reads TGTGCCAGCAGCTTAGGGGAGACCCAGTACTTC.

The chain joins TRBV7-2 to TRBJ2-7; weak D call: TRBD2 (5 bases). The V end was cut by 5 bases, the J end by 12 bases, with 20 bases between. Per germline, CDR1 SGHTA and CDR2 FQGNSA. CDR3 length: 13 amino acids. CDR3 amino acids: CASSPPGSSGGYF. CDR3 bases: TGTGCCAGCAGCCCCCCAGGCAGCTCTGGAGGGTACTTC.

This chain connects TRBV11-2 to TRBJ2-2, with 7 bases lining up with TRBD1. Trimming at V came to 8 bases and at J to 5 bases, leaving 8 bases not matched to a gene. The germline CDR1 and CDR2 sequences are SGHAT and FQNNGV. This CDR3 contains 14 residues. The CDR3 region has the DNA TGTGCCAGCGCGGAAGACAGGGTGACCGGGGAGCTGTTTTTT. The encoded protein is CASAEDRVTGELFF.

The chain joins TRBV11-2 to TRBJ2-7; D tentatively fits TRBD1 or TRBD2 (5 bases each). CDR1 is SGHAT, CDR2 FQNNGV, per germline. With 4 bases removed from V and 6 bases from J, the gap between germline ends came to 13 bases. CDR3 length: 13 amino acids. Written as DNA, the CDR3 is TGTGCCAGCAGCTGGGCTACAGGAGGCGAGCAGTACTTC. This translates into CASSWATGGEQYF.

The genes are TRBV7-6 and TRBJ1-4; the D is unclear. V dropped 1 base and J dropped 14 bases, with 14 bases sitting between them. The CDR3 extends over 13 amino acids. The germline CDR1 and CDR2 sequences are SGHVS and FNYEAQ. DNA of the CDR3: TGTGCCAGCAGCTTAGGTTATCGGCAGGCGCTGTTTTTT. Translating it yields CASSLGYRQALFF.

The DNA for the CDR3 is TGTGCCAGCTCCTACATCCCGGGAACGGACGAGACCCAGTACTTC. This codes for CASSYIPGTDETQYF. The gene calls are TRBV9 and TRBJ2-5; D may be TRBD2 (5 bases). Germline V gives CDR1 SGDLS, CDR2 YYNGEE. Trimming shortened V by 7 bases and J by 5 bases, and 21 bases separated the two germline ends. This CDR3 contains 15 residues.

The gene calls are TRBV10-3 and TRBJ1-1; 8 bases line up with TRBD1. CDR3 length equals 14 residues. J lost 12 bases, V lost 6 bases, and 15 bases had no gene match. Germline-derived CDR1 and CDR2 are ENHRY and SYGVKD. CDR3 amino acids: CAISQGQGGFGPFF. The CDR3 bases are TGTGCCATCAGCCAAGGACAGGGCGGATTTGGACCTTTCTTT.

The chain employs TRBV5-6 and TRBJ1-1; D is unclear. Germline V CDR1 and CDR2: SGHDT, YYEEEE. The CDR3 contains 15 residues. V was clipped by 4 bases and J by 3 bases, with 16 bases between them. The CDR3 coding sequence is TGTGCCAGCAGCGTACGGACCCGGAGAGACACTGAAGCTTTCTTT. Its protein is CASSVRTRRDTEAFF. Full variable domain (remainder filled in from reference TRBV5-6 and TRBJ1-1): DAGVTQSPTHLIKTRGQQVTLRCSPKSGHDTVSWYQQALGQGPQFIFQYYEEEERQRGNFPDRFSGHQFPNYSSELNVNALLLGDSALYLCASSVRTRRDTEAFFGQGTRLTVV.

This sequence joins TRBV18 and TRBJ1-5; 9 nucleotides line up with TRBD1. With V trimmed by 2 bases and J by 7 bases, 15 bases remained unmatched. The CDR3 has 18 amino acids. Germline V lookup: CDR1 KGHSH, CDR2 LQKENI. The CDR3 coding sequence is TGTGCCAGCTCACCAATGGGCCGAGGGACAGGGAAGGGACAGCCCCAGCATTTT. Amino acids: CASSPMGRGTGKGQPQHF.

This chain joins TRBV28 and TRBJ1-4, with 8 bases fitting TRBD1. The CDR3 totals 17 residues. The J segment lost 7 bases and the V segment lost 5 bases, leaving 15 bases of the junction unmatched. Germline assignment: CDR1 MDHEN and CDR2 SYDVKM. The CDR3 nucleotides read TGTGCCAGCAGTCATAACCCACGGACAGGGCTGGGTGAAAAACTGTTTTTT. Its translation: CASSHNPRTGLGEKLFF.